The rows below give T cell receptor beta chains drawn from one sample of a study of blood T cell repertoires in COVID-19. TCRdb's table, derived via immunoSEQ multiplex PCR, lists solely in-frame clones and lacks some. The table records about 33,000 clones, roughly 90% of them present only once. Material for sequencing was peripheral blood. The receptors were sampled from a human donor in a cohort sampled during active COVID-19. CDR3s leave out the opening cysteine and the closing phenylalanine or tryptophan.

J gene | V gene | CDR3 protein
TRBJ1-2 | TRBV18 | ASSPPKAANGYT
TRBJ2-5 | TRBV28 | ASRAGQRGVRETQY
TRBJ1-1 | TRBV6-1 | ASSEEAGITEAF
TRBJ1-4 | TRBV2 | ASSPDEKLF
TRBJ1-5 | TRBV5-1 | ASSFSGTGPQPQH
TRBJ1-6 | TRBV30 | AWRLRGAGNSPLH
TRBJ2-5 | TRBV5-1 | ASSFKETQY
TRBJ2-1 | TRBV20-1 | SAHGSNEQF
TRBJ2-1 | TRBV7-9 | ASSMTGSDEQF
TRBJ1-6 | TRBV10-3 | ATRLPFNSPLH
TRBJ2-7 | TRBV5-6 | ASSQDSYEQY
TRBJ1-2 | TRBV5-1 | ASSWTGDDYGYT
TRBJ2-5 | TRBV6-1 | ASSDRPRPRETQY
TRBJ2-7 | TRBV14 | ASSQKDRGQVGYEQY
TRBJ2-7 | TRBV5-1 | ASSVESLYEQY
TRBJ2-5 | TRBV5-1 | ASSLGQGGETQY
TRBJ2-2 | TRBV6-6 | ASHRGGASITGELF
TRBJ2-7 | TRBV5-1 | ASSFDPGAVNEQY
TRBJ1-3 | TRBV18 | ASSPPGAGNTIY
TRBJ2-1 | TRBV7-9 | ASSRGSGAYNEQF
TRBJ2-3 | TRBV3-1/TRBV3-2 | ASSPGGRDTQY
TRBJ2-2 | TRBV18 | ASSTVGVTGELF
TRBJ1-1 | TRBV7-6 | ASSLGGQNTEAF
TRBJ2-1 | TRBV10-1 | ASSEGGGASNEQF
TRBJ2-7 | TRBV19 | ASRRIGVGADYEQY
TRBJ1-1 | TRBV19 | ASSIGLGEAF
TRBJ1-1 | TRBV7-6 | ASSSMGQVEAF
TRBJ2-5 | TRBV18 | ASSPRAGQGGETQY
TRBJ2-1 | TRBV29-1 | SIDKRDEQF
TRBJ2-3 | TRBV29-1 | SVEGTSGGPSTDTQY
TRBJ1-3 | TRBV10-3 | AISGTGGSGNTIY
TRBJ2-7 | TRBV7-9 | ASSGTTGGGEQY
TRBJ1-1 | TRBV4-1 | ASSLSGSGDTEAF
TRBJ2-2 | TRBV7-3 | ASSSGGDTGELF
TRBJ2-7 | TRBV6-1 | ASSERAGGVRYEQY
TRBJ2-1 | TRBV27 | ASSLAGTGNEQF
TRBJ2-5 | TRBV6-2/TRBV6-3 | ASSFARGQETQY
TRBJ2-3 | TRBV25-1 | ASRNQYDTQY
TRBJ2-1 | TRBV2 | ASNGGIAGPPNEQF
TRBJ2-1 | TRBV5-4 | ASSRDRAPYNEQF